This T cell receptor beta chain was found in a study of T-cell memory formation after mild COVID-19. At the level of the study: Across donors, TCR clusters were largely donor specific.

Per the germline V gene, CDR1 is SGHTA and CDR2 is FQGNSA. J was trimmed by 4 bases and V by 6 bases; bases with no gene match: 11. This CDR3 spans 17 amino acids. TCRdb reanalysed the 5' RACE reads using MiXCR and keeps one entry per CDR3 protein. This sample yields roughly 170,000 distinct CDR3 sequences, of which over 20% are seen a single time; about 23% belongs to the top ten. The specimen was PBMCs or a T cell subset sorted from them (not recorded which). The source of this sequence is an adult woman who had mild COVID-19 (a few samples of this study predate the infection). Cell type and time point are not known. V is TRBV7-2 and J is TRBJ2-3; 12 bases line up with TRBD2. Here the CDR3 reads CASSLYLAGGPPDTQYF. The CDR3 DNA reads TGTGCCAGCAGTTTGTATCTAGCGGGAGGGCCCCCAGATACGCAGTATTTT.